These 16 T cell receptor beta chains were all obtained from the same sample, sequenced in a study of CXCR3-negative and CXCR3-positive naive CD8 T cells. Study conclusions and caveats: When CXCR3-positive naive cells were set against CXCR3-negative naive cells, the former had more hydrophobic TRB CDR3s.

Libraries of TRB cDNA were made by 5' RACE and carried UMIs. TCRdb reanalyzed the 5' RACE reads and collapses them to one entry per CDR3 protein, without DNA. Its listing shows some 120,000 distinct CDR3 sequences. No antigen has been identified for these receptors. The sequenced sample was naive CXCR3+ CD8+ T cells from blood. Noted subset: CD45RO-CCR7+CD27+CD95- naive CD8+ T cells expressing CXCR3 (TNR3+). The receptors here all came from a human donor in good health. Some clones in this sample may be carry-over from other donors' samples.

CDR3 sequence reads: CASSQDLAIDYNEQFF. The genes are TRBV4-2 and TRBJ2-1. The CDR3 is 16 residues long. Germline V lookup: CDR1 LGHNA, CDR2 YNFKEQ.

CDR3 region: CASSLGLADNEQFF. This chain links TRBV13 with TRBJ2-1. Germline lookup yields CDR1 PRHDT and CDR2 FYEKMQ (reference sequence). The CDR3 is 14 residues long.

V gene TRBV19 combines with J gene TRBJ2-7; TCRdb's D call, TRBD2, is unchecked because there is no DNA. Per germline, CDR1 LNHDA and CDR2 SQIVND (reference sequence). CDR3 length: 18 amino acids. This CDR3 is CASSIVGTSGYSSYEQYF.

The chain links TRBV4-1 to TRBJ2-5; TCRdb's D gene call, TRBD1, goes unchecked for lack of DNA. This CDR3 has 16 residues. The germline CDR1 and CDR2 sequences are MGHRA and YSYEKL. The CDR3 sequence: CASSHPGTGGGETQYF.

This rearrangement joins TRBV28 to TRBJ1-5; checking the TCRdb D call of TRBD1 is not possible without DNA. There are 16 residues in the CDR3. Germline CDR1 reads MDHEN; CDR2 reads SYDVKM. CDR3 in amino acids: CASNTGTEYSNQPQHF.

The rearrangement links TRBV28 to TRBJ2-3; TCRdb designates TRBD2, a call that cannot be tested without DNA. The CDR3 is 13 amino acids. CDR1 is MDHEN and CDR2 is SYDVKM in the germline V gene. The chain's CDR3 is CASTLAGRDTQYF.

This clonotype is medium-sized by frequency. The gene calls are TRBV29-1 and TRBJ1-1. Germline assignment: CDR1 SQVTM and CDR2 ANQGSEA. The CDR3 loop spans 11 amino acids. CDR3 residues: CSVEGGTEAFF.

The chain couples TRBV9 to TRBJ2-2; with no DNA, the TCRdb D assignment of TRBD2 cannot be verified. Germline V lookup: CDR1 SGDLS, CDR2 YYNGEE. The CDR3 sequence is 17 residues long. The CDR3 region is CASSVIGGRAVTGELFF. The complete variable domain, with remaining parts taken from reference TRBV9 and TRBJ2-2, reads DSGVTQTPKHLITATGQRVTLRCSPRSGDLSVYWYQQSLDQGLQFLIQYYNGEERAKGNILERFSAQQFPDLHSELNLSSLELGDSALYFCASSVIGGRAVTGELFFGEGSRLTVL.

The gene calls are TRBV7-9 and TRBJ1-4; the TCRdb call, TRBD1, lacks DNA for checking. Germline-derived CDR1 and CDR2 are SEHNR and FQNEAQ (reference sequence). This CDR3 has 16 amino acids. The CDR3 loop is CASSSNRDRQHEKLFF.

CDR3 sequence: CASSEIYGYTF. The V and J genes are TRBV2 and TRBJ1-2. The CDR3 extends over 11 amino acids. CDR1 is SNHLY, CDR2 FYNNEI, per germline.

J is TRBJ2-5 and V is TRBV6-6; the TCRdb D gene call, TRBD2, has no DNA to confirm it. The CDR3 spans 22 residues. Looked up from germline, CDR1 is MNHNY and CDR2 is SVGAGI (reference sequence). CDR3 sequence reads: CASSSVVVRITSGSTTSETQYF.

The rearrangement links TRBV5-4 to TRBJ2-2. Germline CDR1 SGHNT, CDR2 YYREEE (reference sequence). There are 15 residues in the CDR3. The CDR3 loop is CASSLELSEVGELFF.

This chain connects TRBV28 to TRBJ2-1; the TCRdb D gene call, TRBD2, has no DNA to confirm it. From germline, CDR1 is MDHEN and CDR2 SYDVKM. The CDR3 length is 15 residues. The CDR3 is CASSLFSSGVNEQFF.

V gene TRBV20-1 combines with J gene TRBJ1-1; TCRdb's D call, TRBD1, is unchecked because there is no DNA. CDR1 DFQATT and CDR2 SNEGSKA come from the germline V gene (reference sequence). This CDR3 has 13 residues. The CDR3 reads CSARDDRETEAFF.

The V and J genes are TRBV28 and TRBJ2-7; without DNA, the TCRdb call of TRBD1 cannot be checked. Germline loops: CDR1 MDHEN, CDR2 SYDVKM. This CDR3 contains 14 residues. The CDR3 here is CASSLPGQGFEQYF.

J is TRBJ2-4 and V is TRBV10-3. This CDR3 region has 12 residues. CDR1 is ENHRY and CDR2 is SYGVKD in the germline V gene. Here the CDR3 reads CAISESVDIQYF.